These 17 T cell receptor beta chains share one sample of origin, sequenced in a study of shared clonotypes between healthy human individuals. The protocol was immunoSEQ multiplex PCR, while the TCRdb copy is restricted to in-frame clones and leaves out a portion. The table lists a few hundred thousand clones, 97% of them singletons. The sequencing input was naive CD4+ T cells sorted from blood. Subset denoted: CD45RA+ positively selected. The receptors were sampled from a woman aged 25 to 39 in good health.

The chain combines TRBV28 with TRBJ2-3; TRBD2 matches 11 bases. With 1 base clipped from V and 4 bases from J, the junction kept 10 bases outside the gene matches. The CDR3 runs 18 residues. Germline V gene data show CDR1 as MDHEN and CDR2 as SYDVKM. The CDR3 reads CASSLSTSGSHFPDTQYF. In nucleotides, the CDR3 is TGTGCCAGCAGTTTATCAACTAGCGGGAGCCACTTCCCAGATACGCAGTATTTT.

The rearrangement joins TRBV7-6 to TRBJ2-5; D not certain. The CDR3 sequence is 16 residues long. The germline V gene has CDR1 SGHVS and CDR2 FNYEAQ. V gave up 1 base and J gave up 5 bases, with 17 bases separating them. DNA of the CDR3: TGTGCCAGCAGCTTAGAATGGCGCGCGGTTGGGGAGACCCAGTACTTC. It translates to CASSLEWRAVGETQYF.

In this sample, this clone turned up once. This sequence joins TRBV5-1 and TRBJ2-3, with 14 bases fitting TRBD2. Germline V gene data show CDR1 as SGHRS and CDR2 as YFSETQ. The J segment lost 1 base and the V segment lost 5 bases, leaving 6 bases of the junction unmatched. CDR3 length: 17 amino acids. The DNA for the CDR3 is TGCGCCAGCAGGGCTGGACTAGCGGGAGGAGGCACAGATACGCAGTATTTT. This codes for CASRAGLAGGGTDTQYF.

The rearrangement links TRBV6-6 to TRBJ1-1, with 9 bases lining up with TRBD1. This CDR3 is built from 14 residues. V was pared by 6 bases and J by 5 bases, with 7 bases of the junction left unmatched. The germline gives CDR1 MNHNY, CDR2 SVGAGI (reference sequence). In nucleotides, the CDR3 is TGTGCCAGCAGCCGGGACAGGGAGTCAACTGAAGCTTTCTTT. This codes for CASSRDRESTEAFF.

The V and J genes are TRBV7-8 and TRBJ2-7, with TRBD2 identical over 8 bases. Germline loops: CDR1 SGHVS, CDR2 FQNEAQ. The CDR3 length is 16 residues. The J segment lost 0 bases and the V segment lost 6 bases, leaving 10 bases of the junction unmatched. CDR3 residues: CASRTGRERGSYEQYF. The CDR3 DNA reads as TGTGCCAGCAGGACCGGGAGGGAGCGGGGCTCCTACGAGCAGTACTTC.

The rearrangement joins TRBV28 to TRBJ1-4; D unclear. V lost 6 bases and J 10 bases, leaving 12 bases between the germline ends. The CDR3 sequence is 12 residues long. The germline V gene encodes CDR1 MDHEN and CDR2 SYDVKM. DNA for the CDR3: TGTGCCAGCAGCTCCGACCGGCTAAAACTGTTTTTT. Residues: CASSSDRLKLFF.

This chain's CDR3 is CASSSLGEQFF. The DNA for the CDR3 is TGTGCCAGCAGTTCCCTAGGTGAGCAGTTCTTC. V is TRBV6-6 and J is TRBJ2-1; D uncertain. V was shortened by 4 bases and J by 9 bases, with 7 bases between the two germline ends. Germline V lookup: CDR1 MNHNY, CDR2 SVGAGI (reference sequence). The CDR3 is 11 amino acids.

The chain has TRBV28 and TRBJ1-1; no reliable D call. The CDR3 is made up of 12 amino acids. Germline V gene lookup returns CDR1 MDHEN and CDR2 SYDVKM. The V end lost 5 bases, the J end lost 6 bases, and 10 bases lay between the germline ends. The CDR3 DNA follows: TGTGCCAGCAGTCCCCCCCTACCTGAAGCTTTCTTT. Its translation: CASSPPLPEAFF.

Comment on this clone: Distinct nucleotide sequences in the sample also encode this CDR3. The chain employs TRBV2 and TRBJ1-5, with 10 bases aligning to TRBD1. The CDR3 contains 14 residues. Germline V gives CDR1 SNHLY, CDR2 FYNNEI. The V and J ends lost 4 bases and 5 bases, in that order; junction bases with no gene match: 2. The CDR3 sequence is CASSGTGGHQPQHF. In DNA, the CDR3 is TGTGCCAGCAGTGGGACAGGGGGTCATCAGCCCCAGCATTTT.

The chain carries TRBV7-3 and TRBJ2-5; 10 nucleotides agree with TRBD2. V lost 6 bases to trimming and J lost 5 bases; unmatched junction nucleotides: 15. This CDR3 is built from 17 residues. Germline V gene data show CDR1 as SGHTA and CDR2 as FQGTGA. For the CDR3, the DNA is TGTGCCAGCAGTCAAGACCCAGCGGGAGGGCCCAGGGAGACCCAGTACTTC. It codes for CASSQDPAGGPRETQYF.

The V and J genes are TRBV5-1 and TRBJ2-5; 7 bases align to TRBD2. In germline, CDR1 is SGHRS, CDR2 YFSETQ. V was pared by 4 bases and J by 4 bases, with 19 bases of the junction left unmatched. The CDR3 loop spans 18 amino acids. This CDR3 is CASSPGGLGDYRGETQYF. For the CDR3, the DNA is TGCGCCAGCAGCCCCGGAGGGCTTGGGGACTACCGTGGAGAGACCCAGTACTTC.

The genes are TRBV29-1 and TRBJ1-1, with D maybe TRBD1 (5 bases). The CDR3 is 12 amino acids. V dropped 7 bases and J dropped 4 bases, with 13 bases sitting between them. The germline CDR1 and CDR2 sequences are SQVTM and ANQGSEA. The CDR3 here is CSGTDGTTEAFF. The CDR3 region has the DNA TGCAGCGGCACGGACGGGACCACTGAAGCTTTCTTT. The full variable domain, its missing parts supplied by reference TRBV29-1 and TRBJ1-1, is SAVISQKPSRDICQRGTSLTIQCQVDSQVTMMFWYRQQPGQSLTLIATANQGSEATYESGFVIDKFPISRPNLTFSTLTVSNMSPEDSSIYLCSGTDGTTEAFFGQGTRLTVV.

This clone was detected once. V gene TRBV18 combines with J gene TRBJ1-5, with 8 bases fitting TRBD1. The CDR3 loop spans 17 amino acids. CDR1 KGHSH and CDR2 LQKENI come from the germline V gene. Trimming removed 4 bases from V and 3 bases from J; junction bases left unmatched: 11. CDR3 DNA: TGTGCCAGCTCACAGACCGGGACAGGCAGGTTCAATCAGCCCCAGCATTTT. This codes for CASSQTGTGRFNQPQHF.

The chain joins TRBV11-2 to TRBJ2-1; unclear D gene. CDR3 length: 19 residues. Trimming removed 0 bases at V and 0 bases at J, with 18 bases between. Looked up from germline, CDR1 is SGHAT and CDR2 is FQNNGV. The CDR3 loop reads CASSLETRRAASSYNEQFF. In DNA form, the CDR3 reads TGTGCCAGCAGCTTAGAGACTCGTCGGGCGGCCAGCTCCTACAATGAGCAGTTCTTC.

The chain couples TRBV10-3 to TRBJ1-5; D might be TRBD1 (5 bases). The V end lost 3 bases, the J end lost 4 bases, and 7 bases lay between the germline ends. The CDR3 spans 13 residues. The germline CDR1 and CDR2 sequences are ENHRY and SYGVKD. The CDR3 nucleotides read TGTGCCATCAGTGATGAGGGGAATCAGCCCCAGCATTTT. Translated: CAISDEGNQPQHF.

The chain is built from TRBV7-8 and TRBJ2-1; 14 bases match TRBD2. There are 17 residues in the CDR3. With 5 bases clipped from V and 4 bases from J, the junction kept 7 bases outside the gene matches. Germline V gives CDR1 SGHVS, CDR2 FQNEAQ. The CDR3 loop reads CASSPRTSGRTYNEQFF. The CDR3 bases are TGTGCCAGCAGCCCCAGGACTAGCGGGAGGACTTACAATGAGCAGTTCTTC.

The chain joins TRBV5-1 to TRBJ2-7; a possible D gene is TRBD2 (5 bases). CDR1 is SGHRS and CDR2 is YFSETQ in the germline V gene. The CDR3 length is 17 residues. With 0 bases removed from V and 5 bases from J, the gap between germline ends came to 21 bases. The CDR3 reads CASSLELTRSPGHEQYF. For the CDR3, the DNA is TGCGCCAGCAGCTTGGAACTTACTAGATCGCCCGGACACGAGCAGTACTTC.